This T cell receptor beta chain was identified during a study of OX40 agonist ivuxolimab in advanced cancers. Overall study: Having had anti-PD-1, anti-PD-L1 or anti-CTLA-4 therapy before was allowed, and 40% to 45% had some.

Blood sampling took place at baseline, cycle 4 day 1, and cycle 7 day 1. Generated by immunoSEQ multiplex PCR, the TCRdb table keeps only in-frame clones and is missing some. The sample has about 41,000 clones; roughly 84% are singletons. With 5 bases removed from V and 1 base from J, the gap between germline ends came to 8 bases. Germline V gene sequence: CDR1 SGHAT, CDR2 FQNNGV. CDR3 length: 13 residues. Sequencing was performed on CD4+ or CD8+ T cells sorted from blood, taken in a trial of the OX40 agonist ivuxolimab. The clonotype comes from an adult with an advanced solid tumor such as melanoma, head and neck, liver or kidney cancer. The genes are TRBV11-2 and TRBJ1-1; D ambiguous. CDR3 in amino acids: CASSPTANTEAFF. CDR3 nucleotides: TGTGCCAGCAGCCCAACAGCGAACACTGAAGCTTTCTTT.